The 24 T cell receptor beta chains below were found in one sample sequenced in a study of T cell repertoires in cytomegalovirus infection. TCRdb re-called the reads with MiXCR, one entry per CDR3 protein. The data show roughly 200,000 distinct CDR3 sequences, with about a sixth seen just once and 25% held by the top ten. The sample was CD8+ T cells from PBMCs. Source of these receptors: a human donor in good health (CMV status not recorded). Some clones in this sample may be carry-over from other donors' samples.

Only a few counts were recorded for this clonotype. Here the CDR3 reads CASSYSNVPYNEQFF. The CDR3 nucleotides are TGTGCCAGCAGTTACTCGAATGTCCCGTACAATGAGCAGTTCTTC. The V call is TRBV6-6, the J call TRBJ2-1; D unresolved. The germline V gene encodes CDR1 MNHNY and CDR2 SVGAGI (reference sequence). The CDR3 is 15 amino acids. Trimming took off 0 bases at V and 4 bases at J, with 10 bases between the two ends.

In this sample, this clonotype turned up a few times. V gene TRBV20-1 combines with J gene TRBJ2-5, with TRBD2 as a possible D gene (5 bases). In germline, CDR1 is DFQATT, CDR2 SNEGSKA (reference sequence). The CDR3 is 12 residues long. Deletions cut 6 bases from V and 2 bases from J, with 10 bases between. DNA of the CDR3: TGCAGTGCGGAAAGGACTCAAGAGACCCAGTACTTC. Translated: CSAERTQETQYF.

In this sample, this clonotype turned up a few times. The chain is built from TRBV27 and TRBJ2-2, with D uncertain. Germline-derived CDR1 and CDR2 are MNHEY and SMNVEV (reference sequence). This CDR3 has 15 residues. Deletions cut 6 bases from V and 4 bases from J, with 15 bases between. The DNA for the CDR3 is TGTGCCAGCAGCGGGCTTTCGGGTGGCACCGGGGAGCTGTTTTTT. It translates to CASSGLSGGTGELFF.

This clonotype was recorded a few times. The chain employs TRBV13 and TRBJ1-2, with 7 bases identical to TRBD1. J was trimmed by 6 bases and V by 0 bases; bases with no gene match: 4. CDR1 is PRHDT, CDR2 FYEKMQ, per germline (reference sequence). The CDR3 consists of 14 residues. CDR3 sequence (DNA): TGTGCCAGCAGCTTAGGTTGGCAGGGGGATGGCTACACCTTC. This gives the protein CASSLGWQGDGYTF.

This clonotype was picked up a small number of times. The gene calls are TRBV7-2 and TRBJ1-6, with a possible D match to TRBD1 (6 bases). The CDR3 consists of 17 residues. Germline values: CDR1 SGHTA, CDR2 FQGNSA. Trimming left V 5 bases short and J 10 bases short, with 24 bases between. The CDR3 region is CASSDSQRGGERSPLHF. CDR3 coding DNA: TGTGCCAGCAGCGATTCCCAGAGGGGGGGCGAAAGATCACCCCTCCACTTT.

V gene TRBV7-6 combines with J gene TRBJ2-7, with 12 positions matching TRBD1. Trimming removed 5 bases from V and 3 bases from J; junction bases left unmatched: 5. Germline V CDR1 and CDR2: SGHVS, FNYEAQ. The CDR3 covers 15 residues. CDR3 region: CASSAGQGAIYEQYF. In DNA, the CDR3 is TGTGCCAGCAGCGCGGGACAGGGGGCCATCTACGAGCAGTACTTC.

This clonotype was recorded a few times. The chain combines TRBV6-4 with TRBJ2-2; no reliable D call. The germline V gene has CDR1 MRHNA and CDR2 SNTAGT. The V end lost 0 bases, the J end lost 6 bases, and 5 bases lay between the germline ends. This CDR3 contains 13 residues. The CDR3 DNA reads TGTGCCAGCAGTGACTCACCCTCCGGGGAGCTGTTTTTT. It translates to CASSDSPSGELFF.

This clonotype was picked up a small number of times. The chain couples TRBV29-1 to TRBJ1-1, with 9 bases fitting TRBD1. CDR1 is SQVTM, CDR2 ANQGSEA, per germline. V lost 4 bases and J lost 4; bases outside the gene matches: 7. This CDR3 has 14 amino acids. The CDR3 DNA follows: TGCAGCGTTGGACAGGGGGTCGGCGGCACTGAAGCTTTCTTT. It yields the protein CSVGQGVGGTEAFF.

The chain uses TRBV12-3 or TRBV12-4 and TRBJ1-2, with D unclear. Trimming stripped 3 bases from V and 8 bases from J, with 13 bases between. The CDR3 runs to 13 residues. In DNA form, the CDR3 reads TGTGCCAGCAGTTTTGGGTTCGGGAAGGGCTACACCTTC. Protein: CASSFGFGKGYTF.

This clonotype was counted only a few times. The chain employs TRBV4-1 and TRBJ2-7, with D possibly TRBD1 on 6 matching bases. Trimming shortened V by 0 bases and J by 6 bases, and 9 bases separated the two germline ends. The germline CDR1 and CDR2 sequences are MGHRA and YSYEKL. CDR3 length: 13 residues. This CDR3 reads CASSQDRQVEQYF. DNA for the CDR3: TGCGCCAGCAGCCAAGATCGACAGGTCGAGCAGTACTTC.

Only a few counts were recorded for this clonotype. The CDR3, as DNA: TGTGCCAGCAGCTCCTCGGGGGGTCCCAGCCACTATGGCTACACCTTC. It codes for CASSSSGGPSHYGYTF. This chain joins TRBV7-9 and TRBJ1-2; TRBD1 might be the D (5 bases). V was clipped by 4 bases and J by 3 bases, with 18 bases between them. This CDR3 is 16 amino acids long. Germline V gene data show CDR1 as SEHNR and CDR2 as FQNEAQ (reference sequence).

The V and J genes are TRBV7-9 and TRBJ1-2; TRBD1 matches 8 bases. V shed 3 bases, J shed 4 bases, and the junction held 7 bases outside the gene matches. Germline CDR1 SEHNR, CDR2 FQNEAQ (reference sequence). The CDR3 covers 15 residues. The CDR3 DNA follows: TGTGCCAGCAGCTTCCCGGACAGGGACTCCTATGGCTACACCTTC. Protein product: CASSFPDRDSYGYTF.

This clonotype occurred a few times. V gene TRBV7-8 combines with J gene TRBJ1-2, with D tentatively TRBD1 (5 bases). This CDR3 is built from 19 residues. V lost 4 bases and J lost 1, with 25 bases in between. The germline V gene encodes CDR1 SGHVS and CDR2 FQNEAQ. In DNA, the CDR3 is TGTGCCAGCAGCTCTACTTTCGGGGGGGATGCAGGGTTTAACTATGGCTACACCTTC. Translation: CASSSTFGGDAGFNYGYTF. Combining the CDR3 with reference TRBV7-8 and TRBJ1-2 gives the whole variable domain GAGVSQSPRYKVAKRGQDVALRCDPISGHVSLFWYQQALGQGPEFLTYFQNEAQLDKSGLPSDRFFAERPEGSVSTLKIQRTQQEDSAVYLCASSSTFGGDAGFNYGYTFGSGTRLTVV.

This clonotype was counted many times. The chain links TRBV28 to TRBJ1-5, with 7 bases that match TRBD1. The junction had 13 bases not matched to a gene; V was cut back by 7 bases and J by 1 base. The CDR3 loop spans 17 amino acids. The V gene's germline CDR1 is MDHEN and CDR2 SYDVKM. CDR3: CASKGARQGMSNQPQHF. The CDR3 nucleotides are TGTGCCAGCAAGGGGGCGCGACAGGGTATGAGCAATCAGCCCCAGCATTTT.

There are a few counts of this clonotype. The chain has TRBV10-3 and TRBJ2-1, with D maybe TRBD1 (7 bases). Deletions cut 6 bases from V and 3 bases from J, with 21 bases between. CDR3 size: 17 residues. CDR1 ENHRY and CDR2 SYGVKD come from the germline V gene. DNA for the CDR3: TGTGCCATCAGCCTACTTTTCGCAGGGGGGATCTACAATGAGCAGTTCTTC. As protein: CAISLLFAGGIYNEQFF.

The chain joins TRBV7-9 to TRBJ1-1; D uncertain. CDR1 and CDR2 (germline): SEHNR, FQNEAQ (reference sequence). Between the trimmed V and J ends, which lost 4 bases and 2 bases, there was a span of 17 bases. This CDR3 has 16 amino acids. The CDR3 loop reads CASSSPGFPLNTEAFF. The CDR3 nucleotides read TGTGCCAGCAGCTCCCCGGGATTCCCTTTAAACACTGAAGCTTTCTTT.

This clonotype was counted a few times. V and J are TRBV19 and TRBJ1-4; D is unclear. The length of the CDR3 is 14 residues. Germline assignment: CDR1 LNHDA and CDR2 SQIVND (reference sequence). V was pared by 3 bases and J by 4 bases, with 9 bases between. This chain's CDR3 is CASSIGGSNEKLFF. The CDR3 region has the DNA TGTGCCAGTAGTATTGGAGGCAGTAATGAAAAACTGTTTTTT. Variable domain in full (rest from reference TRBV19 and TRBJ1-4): DGGITQSPKYLFRKEGQNVTLSCEQNLNHDAMYWYRQDPGQGLRLIYYSQIVNDFQKGDIAEGYSVSREKKESFPLTVTSAQKNPTAFYLCASSIGGSNEKLFFGSGTQLSVL.

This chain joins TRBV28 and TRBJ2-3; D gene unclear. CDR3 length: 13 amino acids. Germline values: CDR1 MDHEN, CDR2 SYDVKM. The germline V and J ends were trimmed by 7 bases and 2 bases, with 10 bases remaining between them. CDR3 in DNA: TGTGCCAGCATACCACTCAACACAGATACGCAGTATTTT. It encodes CASIPLNTDTQYF.

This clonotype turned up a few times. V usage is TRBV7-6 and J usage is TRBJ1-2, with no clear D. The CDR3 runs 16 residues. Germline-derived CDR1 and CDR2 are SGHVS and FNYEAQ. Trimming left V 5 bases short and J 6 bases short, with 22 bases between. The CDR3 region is CASSLLPGSPRDGYTF. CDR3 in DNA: TGTGCCAGCAGCCTACTCCCGGGATCGCCGAGGGATGGCTACACCTTC.

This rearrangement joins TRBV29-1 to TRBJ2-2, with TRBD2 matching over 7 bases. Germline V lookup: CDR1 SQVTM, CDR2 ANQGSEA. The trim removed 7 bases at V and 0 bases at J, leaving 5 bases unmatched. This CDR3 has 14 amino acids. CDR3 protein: CSASGVANTGELFF. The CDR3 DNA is TGCAGCGCTAGCGGAGTAGCGAACACCGGGGAGCTGTTTTTT.

CDR3 in amino acids: CAISESHLSTGAYSGANVLTF. The CDR3 nucleotides are TGTGCCATCAGTGAGTCCCATTTATCGACAGGAGCTTACTCTGGGGCCAACGTCCTGACTTTC. The chain combines TRBV10-3 with TRBJ2-6; D perhaps matches TRBD1 (6 bases). Germline values: CDR1 ENHRY, CDR2 SYGVKD. V was cut by 0 bases and J by 0 bases, with 21 bases left in between. The CDR3 contains 21 residues.

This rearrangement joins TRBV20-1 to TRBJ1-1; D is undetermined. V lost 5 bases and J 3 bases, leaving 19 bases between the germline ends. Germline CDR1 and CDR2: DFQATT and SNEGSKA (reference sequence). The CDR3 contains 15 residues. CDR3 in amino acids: CSAPPPSDGYTEAFF. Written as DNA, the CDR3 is TGCAGTGCTCCACCACCCTCGGACGGTTACACTGAAGCTTTCTTT.

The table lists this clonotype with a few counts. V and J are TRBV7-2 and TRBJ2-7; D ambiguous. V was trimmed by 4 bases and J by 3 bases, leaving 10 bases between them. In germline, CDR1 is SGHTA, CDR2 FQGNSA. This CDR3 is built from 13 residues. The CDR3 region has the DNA TGTGCCAGCAGCTCTACGTCGTTCTACGAGCAGTACTTC. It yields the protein CASSSTSFYEQYF.

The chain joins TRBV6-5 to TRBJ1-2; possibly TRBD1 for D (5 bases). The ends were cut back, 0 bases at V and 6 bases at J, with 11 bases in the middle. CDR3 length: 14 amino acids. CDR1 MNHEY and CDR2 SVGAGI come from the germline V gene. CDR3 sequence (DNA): TGTGCCAGCAGTTACTCACCCGGGACCGATGGCTACACCTTC. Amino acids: CASSYSPGTDGYTF.